This TCR beta chain was recovered during a study of CD8 T cells in ankylosing spondylitis. The study, taken as a whole, reports: Blood of patients with ankylosing spondylitis appeared to be characterized by a TCR beta motif of several highly homologous variants.

MiXCR, applied by TCRdb to the 5' RACE reads, yields one record per CDR3 protein. The sample holds 500,000 or so distinct CDR3 sequences, over 4% seen once. The V segment lost 0 bases and the J segment 6 bases; nucleotides outside the gene matches: 6. CDR3 size: 17 residues. Germline V gene sequence: CDR1 LGHNA, CDR2 YSLEER. This clonotype has a count of ten or more. The antigen remains undetermined. The sequenced material came from blood, either unsorted or a sorted T cell fraction (not recorded which). The rearrangement links TRBV4-3 to TRBJ2-1, with TRBD2 matching over 12 bases. This sequence was found in a male donor with ankylosing spondylitis. The CDR3 DNA sequence: TGCGCCAGCAGCCAAGAACCCAGACTAGCGGGAGTCAATGAGCAGTTCTTC. Protein: CASSQEPRLAGVNEQFF.